The entry below describes one TCR beta chain. No antigen is known for it. The data were obtained in a study of coeliac disease. The junction had 20 bases not matched to a gene; V was cut back by 3 bases and J by 0 bases. There are 20 residues in the CDR3. Germline V gene sequence: CDR1 LGHNA, CDR2 YNFKEQ. Generated by immunoSEQ multiplex PCR, the TCRdb table keeps only in-frame clones and is missing some. The data contain 7,200 or so clones, approximately 70% of them seen just once; the ten biggest clones take up around 4.2%. Study-wide results and limits: Known gliadin-specific TRB sequences: about 55% of the 18 coeliac samples, only 1 of 6 controls. Control samples showed higher TRB and TRG clonality than intraepithelial and lamina propria samples in active celiac disease.

Sequencing used one aliquot of around 540,000 cells per fraction. Sequencing was done on a sample of lamina propria lymphocytes from the gut. The chain is built from TRBV4-2 and TRBJ2-7; 7 bases line up with TRBD2. The sequence was collected from a woman between 18 and 30 years old with active celiac disease. The DNA for the CDR3 is TGTGCCAGCAGCCACATAACACTTTCGGGGCTAGCGGACACCTCCTACGAGCAGTACTTC. Translation: CASSHITLSGLADTSYEQYF.